This note documents a single T cell receptor (beta chain) sequence. Germline trimming cut 1 base from V and 0 bases from J; bases unmatched to any gene: 2. Germline CDR1 and CDR2: SGHNT and YENEEA. This CDR3 is built from 15 residues. This entry comes from a study of CD8+CD57+ T cells in acquired aplastic anemia. Genomic DNA, serving as template, underwent TCR beta VDJ and CDR3 profiling. TCRdb processed the reads anew with MiXCR; each CDR3 protein has one entry. The sample shows about 190,000 distinct CDR3 sequences, roughly 64% of them seen only once. The chain uses TRBV11-3 and TRBJ2-7; 8 positions agree with TRBD1. This clonotype originated in a human donor with severe aplastic anemia or a healthy control (not recorded which). The sample was sorted CD4+, CD8+, or CD8+CD57+ T cells (not recorded which) from PBMCs. The CDR3 DNA reads TGTGCCAGCAGCTTAGGACAGGGGAGCTCCTACGAGCAGTACTTC. Translation gives CASSLGQGSSYEQYF.